This T cell receptor beta chain was sequenced during a study of T cell repertoires in cytomegalovirus infection. TCRdb re-called the reads with MiXCR, one entry per CDR3 protein. The sample lists roughly 700,000 distinct CDR3 sequences; around 32% were seen once. Study findings and constraints: Clonotype analysis showed dominance of the ex vivo response by HLA-C-restricted CMV-specific TCR beta clonotypes. People with CMV and the relevant HLA were identified by cumulative public TCR beta family frequency.

Remarks on this clonotype: What it recognizes is unknown.

Trimming took 4 bases from V and 3 from J, leaving 24 bases between them. From germline, CDR1 is MNHEY and CDR2 SMNVEV (reference sequence). The length of the CDR3 is 18 residues. This chain links TRBV27 with TRBJ1-1; the D is unclear. This receptor was taken from a human donor in good health (CMV status not recorded). Some clones in this sample may be carry-over from other donors' samples. The sample was cultured PBMCs, taken from culture after CMV antigen stimulation. CDR3 loop: CASSSHAGPGLGYTEAFF. The CDR3 nucleotides are TGTGCCAGCAGTTCTCACGCCGGGCCCGGGTTAGGGTACACTGAAGCTTTCTTT.